One and the same sample provided the 8 T cell receptor beta chains below, sequenced in a study of CD8 T cells in Susac syndrome. RNA was extracted with the RNeasy kit, and a quantity of 0.5 to 1 ug was reverse transcribed using random hexamers. Using its own MiXCR run on the immunoSEQ multiplex PCR reads, TCRdb lists one record per CDR3 protein. The sample lists about 430,000 distinct CDR3 sequences; more than 70% were seen once. Sequenced material: CD8+ T cells from PBMCs. These receptor sequences come from a human donor with multiple sclerosis.

This chain's CDR3 is CATEGLAGSSYF. The CDR3 nucleotides are TGTGCCACAGAAGGACTAGCGGGGTCTTCGTACTTC. The gene calls are TRBV25-1 and TRBJ2-7; 12 bases line up with TRBD2. V was pared by 10 bases and J by 12 bases, with 10 bases of the junction left unmatched. This CDR3 spans 12 amino acids. The germline V gene encodes CDR1 MGHDK and CDR2 SYGVNS.

J is TRBJ1-2 and V is TRBV6-1; D is undetermined. The CDR3 is made up of 17 amino acids. V gave up 4 bases and J gave up 2 bases, with 20 bases separating them. Germline CDR1 and CDR2: MNHNS and SASEGT. The CDR3 nucleotides are TGTGCCAGCAGTGCCTCTTTCTGGGATAGAGGAAACTATGGCTACACCTTC. Translated, it gives CASSASFWDRGNYGYTF.

The V call is TRBV6-5, the J call TRBJ2-7; D is ambiguous. The CDR3 consists of 15 residues. The germline V and J ends were trimmed by 2 bases and 0 bases, with 11 bases remaining between them. CDR1 and CDR2 (germline): MNHEY, SVGAGI. The CDR3 reads CASSYEQSSSYEQYF. The CDR3 DNA reads as TGTGCCAGCAGTTACGAACAGTCGAGCTCCTACGAGCAGTACTTC.

This chain uses TRBV27 with TRBJ2-7, with 9 nucleotides matching TRBD1. CDR1 MNHEY and CDR2 SMNVEV come from the germline V gene (reference sequence). V lost 7 bases to trimming and J lost 4 bases; unmatched junction nucleotides: 5. The CDR3 contains 13 residues. As DNA, the CDR3 is TGTGCCAGCACCGAGGGACAGGGATACGAGCAGTACTTC. As protein: CASTEGQGYEQYF.

The V and J genes are TRBV4-1 and TRBJ2-1, with D possibly matching TRBD1 (5 bases). Trimming pared 2 bases from V and 7 bases from J, leaving 12 bases between. The CDR3 runs to 14 residues. The germline CDR1 and CDR2 sequences are MGHRA and YSYEKL. The CDR3 is CASSQIDRLNEQFF. The CDR3 DNA reads TGCGCCAGCAGCCAAATCGACAGACTGAATGAGCAGTTCTTC.

The chain combines TRBV4-1 with TRBJ1-4, with unresolved D. Trimming left V 0 bases short and J 4 bases short, with 12 bases between. The CDR3 totals 16 residues. CDR1 and CDR2 from the germline V gene are MGHRA and YSYEKL. The CDR3 DNA follows: TGCGCCAGCAGCCAAGATTTCGGTCAGAGTAATGAAAAACTGTTTTTT. Translation: CASSQDFGQSNEKLFF.

V usage is TRBV27 and J usage is TRBJ2-7; D perhaps matches TRBD2 (6 bases). Germline values: CDR1 MNHEY, CDR2 SMNVEV (reference sequence). The CDR3 contains 16 residues. Trimming left V 4 bases short and J 0 bases short, with 16 bases between. In DNA, the CDR3 is TGTGCCAGCAGTTCCCCTATGGCGGGGAGCTCCTACGAGCAGTACTTC. Protein: CASSSPMAGSSYEQYF.

The CDR3 is CASSLLQEGYNEQFF. The CDR3, as DNA: TGTGCCAGCAGCTTATTACAGGAAGGGTACAATGAGCAGTTCTTC. The J gene is TRBJ2-1, the V gene TRBV7-9; tentative D call: TRBD1 (5 bases). The CDR3 runs 15 residues. V was shortened by 2 bases and J by 4 bases, with 12 bases between the two germline ends. CDR1 SEHNR and CDR2 FQNEAQ come from the germline V gene (reference sequence).